This entry concerns a single T cell receptor (beta chain). Its antigen specificity is not known. The data stem from a study of cytomegalovirus exposure and HLA in healthy donors (TCRdb year 2017). Study-wide context: An earlier analysis of roughly 610 of the donors reported approximately 300 Gb of sequence data and about 120 million unique TCR beta sequences obtained from about 180 million T cells. Roughly 320 gigabases of sequencing data and around 90 million unique TCR sequences made up an early release that covered approximately 620 HLA-typed donors. The genetic ancestry cluster associated with self-reported Caucasian donors included roughly four fifths of the 300 to 450 genotyped donors. The study aimed to test whether signatures of past pathogen exposure could be identified by cataloging public T cell receptors. Using immunosequencing, the study profiled T cell repertoires from 500 to 800 subjects and related those repertoires to cytomegalovirus serostatus. In addition to the first cohort of 666 subjects, a separate validation cohort of 120 different subjects was used. High-throughput TCR immunosequencing, statistical association of individual TCRs with disease status, and machine learning were combined to predict cytomegalovirus infection status. A later analysis re-analyzed previously published TCR beta repertoires from about 600 donors and added high-resolution HLA genotyping to study TCR occurrence patterns. In the later analysis, no new phenotypic data were used to find candidate immune exposures; instead, reliance was placed on TCR beta sequences and their occurrence across donors. An earlier analysis of 587 of the donors used high-throughput TCR beta sequencing to judge whether each TCR beta V gene segment behaved as functional or pseudogenic. Alongside the repertoire data, information on donor age, sex, ethnicity and CMV serostatus was compiled. A later genetic analysis used genome-wide SNP genotypes for about 55% of the 666 donors, treating that subset as a discovery cohort. All discovery cohort repertoires had been generated on a single sequencing platform. HLA typing covered class I and class II loci at four-digit resolution. The number of donors typed differed by locus, with 629-630 for A, B, C, DRB1 and DQB1, approximately 500 for DQA1, 600 to 610 for DPA1, and around 460 for DPB1. Because of strong linkage in the cohort, roughly five DR-DQ haplotypes were treated as single units for association and clustering. Across approximately 420 genotyped donors of the cohort, an average of about 240,000 unique TCR beta nucleotide sequences per donor were sequenced, and around 19% of those sequences were non-productive.

The cohort comprised around 690 healthy bone marrow donors. At the time of sampling, every cohort member was nominally healthy, though immune exposures that went unrecorded were likely present. The donor tested CMV seronegative, placing the donor among the 350 or so seronegative members of the cohort. A peripheral blood sample was collected from each donor, and TCR beta sequencing was performed on peripheral blood mononuclear cells. The Qiagen DNeasy Blood Extraction Kit was used to extract genomic DNA from the blood cell samples. Library preparation was by the immunoSEQ multiplex PCR assay. The multiplex PCR relied on a mix of 60 forward primers for TCR Vbeta segments and 13 reverse primers for TCR Jbeta segments. Amplification of the CDR3 region of rearranged TCR beta genes was performed with a multiplex PCR assay on genomic DNA. The Illumina HiSeq System was used to sequence the amplified TCR beta libraries as 87-base-pair reads. The study's processing was this. A later analysis counted about 82 million unique TCR beta chains across the 500 to 850 repertoires, and approximately 11 million of these chains were shared by at least two donors. A nearest-neighbor algorithm error-corrected the raw reads and collapsed the reads into unique sequences, merging closely related sequences to remove PCR and sequencing errors. To assign V, D and J gene segments, CDR3 sequences were aligned to IMGT reference sequences. For a sequence to be retained, at least a six-nucleotide match to both a V gene segment and a J gene segment was required. A rearrangement counted as productive if the CDR3 had no stop codons and remained in frame with V and J, and every other rearrangement counted as non-productive. Following IMGT convention, CDR3 was defined as the stretch from the second conserved V-encoded cysteine up to the conserved J-encoded phenylalanine. Sequences without an unambiguous match to a single V gene segment were excluded from the earlier analysis of a few hundred of the donors. In an earlier analysis of a few hundred of the donors, V segments were called functional above 56.7% productive rearrangements and were called segregating when the between-donor standard deviation exceeded 5%. A statistical classification framework was developed to diagnose cytomegalovirus status using the catalog of TCR beta chain sequences. In a later analysis, TCR nucleotide sequences were compared against IMGT/GENE-DB human TR gene sequences so that V and J genes could be assigned. In a later analysis, CDR3 sequences and most-parsimonious VDJ recombination scenarios were assigned using the TCRdist pipeline. In a later analysis, each TCR beta chain was defined by its CDR3 amino acid sequence together with its V-gene family, and reads without a unique V-gene family were excluded. In a later analysis, 450 to 600 highly shared, low-generation-probability nucleotide sequences were removed to address suspected cross-contamination and a sequencing artifact. A later analysis calculated a clonal expansion index for each public chain from normalized within-repertoire ranks of inferred template counts. In a later analysis, generation probabilities were computed with a VDJ recombination model fitted to out-of-frame rearrangements, and the resulting probabilities were checked against IGoR. In a later analysis, hypergeometric tests were used to score TCR-TCR, TCR-HLA and TCR-CMV co-occurrence, with a repertoire-size bias correction applied to TCR pairs. A later analysis estimated false discovery rates by permuting HLA or CMV assignments 20 times. A later analysis grouped co-occurring TCRs with DBSCAN, adding TCRdist sequence similarity when clustering within HLA-allele-positive subsets. Repertoires with fewer than 30,000 or more than 120,000 public chains were left out of co-occurrence clustering, as were about five repertoires with anomalous nucleotide sharing. The clones in this table, taken by TCRdb from immuneACCESS, are in-frame only. Not every clone is retained; where verified, under half of the shortfall comes from an unresolved V gene, and the cause of the rest is unknown. V and J calls and clone size follow that table, whereas D and trimming were derived from the DNA. The sample table on file contains 100,000 to 150,000 clones. Under 2% of the sample is held by the ten biggest clonotypes.

The CDR3 sequence holds 16 residues, the cysteine and phenylalanine included. The sequence is cut down to CDR3 DNA, 48 bases in frame from base 1. The CDR1 and CDR2 encoded by the germline V gene are MGHRA and YSYEKL. V is trimmed back by 1 base and J by 0 bases, and the junction contains 6 bases that no gene match accounts for. Findings and caveats that apply to the study as a whole: Most TCR sequences were observed very rarely across donors, whereas some public TCRs were present in many individuals. Strong co-occurrence of HLA alleles, especially DR and DQ, made assigning TCR associations to individual alleles difficult. In a later analysis, the rate of TCR association differed among HLA loci, with DRB1 alleles having the most associated TCRs and HLA-C alleles having the fewest. Over 15 rarely observed V segments, including chromosome 9 orphons, were excluded from the earlier analysis of several hundred of the donors because counts were too low. According to a later genetic analysis, donors in an Asian-associated ancestry cluster had fewer N-insertions in productive TCRs than the roughly 700-donor mean. Correlated functional status among segregating V segments might be attributable to linkage disequilibrium, but an unknown experimental factor could not be ruled out. A later analysis reported that several top co-occurrence clusters appeared linked to parvovirus B19, influenza, CMV and Epstein-Barr virus. Three of the identified cytomegalovirus-associated TCR beta chains were confirmed in vitro to be specific for cytomegalovirus antigens. The authors suggested that the approach could potentially be extended to other disease states and immunological phenotypes. A total of some 180 TCR beta chains were listed by the study as associated with cytomegalovirus. Some IMGT-functional V segments, including TRBV6-2 and TRBV6-3, could not be distinguished by the 87-base-pair reads and were therefore excluded. Only TCR beta chains were sequenced in this cohort, and the absence of alpha or paired-chain data limited detectable features. A cluster of highly shared sequence variants was judged likely to represent a technical artifact of the sequencing pipeline. At a false discovery rate of 0.05, a later analysis linked 15,000 to 20,000 TCR beta sequences to specific HLA alleles. A further reported finding was that TCR beta sequences accurately predicted the HLA-A and HLA-B alleles for most subjects in the first cohort. A later analysis found that HLA-associated TCR beta chains were more clonally expanded and had lower generation probabilities than equally common non-associated chains. In an earlier analysis of fewer than 700 of the donors, most TCR beta V segments appeared in productive rearrangements about 90% or about 30% of the time, broadly matching IMGT annotations. An association between a missense DCLRE1C variant and V-gene and J-gene trimming of TCR beta chains was found in a later genetic analysis and replicated in an independent cohort. The classifier was reported to diagnose cytomegalovirus status with high specificity and sensitivity in both the original and validation cohorts. According to a later analysis, most CMV-associated TCR beta chains appeared to be HLA-restricted, and the HLA associations seemed to be driven largely by CMV exposure. Immune exposure information for the cohort was limited to CMV serostatus. Sequencing depth was assumed to be roughly uniform across donors in the presence/absence analyses, though that assumption may not hold. HLA typing was unavailable for some donors at each locus, so association tests used only the typed subset.

The rearranged segments are TRBV4-1 and TRBJ2-7, with TRBD1 identical over 7 junction bases. This receptor was obtained from a man younger than 35 in good health and CMV-seronegative. The source material was PBMCs. The nucleotide sequence reads as follows: TGCGCCAGCAGCCAAGTTATCGGGGACAGCTCCTACGAGCAGTACTTC. Translation gives CASSQVIGDSSYEQYF.